This TCR beta chain was retrieved from a study of cytotoxic CD8 clonotypes in ibrutinib-treated CLL. Study-wide background: Each sample contained, on average, approximately 250,000 productive templates and 95,000 or so productive rearrangements. Overall study findings and caveats: Clonality went higher at ibrutinib response and then dropped back toward baseline at progression.

A few counts support this clone. Its cognate antigen is unknown. The CDR3 is 10 amino acids. V lost 5 bases and J lost 7, with 5 bases in between. Germline-derived CDR1 and CDR2 are MDHEN and SYDVKM. The repertoire was sequenced with immunoSEQ multiplex PCR; TCRdb's copy has only in-frame clones and lacks some. The profile shows some 43,000 clones, roughly two thirds of them singletons. The specimen was PBMCs, collected after 12 months of ibrutinib treatment. The sequence was collected from a human donor with chronic lymphocytic leukemia. The chain is built from TRBV28 and TRBJ1-1; the D is unclear. In DNA form, the CDR3 reads TGTGCCAGCAGTACAGTTGAAGCTTTCTTT. This translates into CASSTVEAFF.